Listed below are T cell receptor beta chains from one sample, sequenced in a study of Ad26.COV2.S vaccination and SARS-CoV-2 variants. Profiled with immunoSEQ multiplex PCR; TCRdb holds only in-frame clones, not every one. Here the sample spans hundreds of thousands of clones, 87% being singletons. The source material was peripheral blood, sampled in a trial of Ad26.COV2.S vaccine versus placebo. The source of these receptors is a person between 18 and 59 years old who received the Ad26.COV2.S COVID-19 vaccine or a placebo. Both conserved end residues are part of each CDR3. The D gene is left open where the match is weak. Expanded clones get a size class; other rows say once, few or many, or leave the size out.

>.|TRBJ2-1|.|TRBV7-2
CASSRGIYNEQFF
TGTGCCAGCAGTAGGGGGATCTACAATGAGCAGTTCTTC
>few|TRBJ2-7|TRBD1|TRBV28
CASSPGGEQYF
TGTGCCAGCAGCCCAGGGGGAGAGCAGTACTTC
>.|TRBJ1-2|.|TRBV7-2
CASSLEPASYGYTF
TGTGCCAGCAGCTTAGAACCAGCCTCCTATGGCTACACCTTC
>.|TRBJ1-1|.|TRBV7-9
CASSLAGIEAFF
TGTGCCAGCAGCTTAGCGGGGATTGAAGCTTTCTTT
>.|TRBJ1-1|TRBD1|TRBV7-6
CASSSDRGIAEAFF
TGTGCCAGCAGCTCTGACAGGGGAATAGCTGAAGCTTTCTTT
>.|TRBJ2-7|.|TRBV7-9
CASSGDYEQYF
TGTGCCAGCAGCGGAGACTACGAGCAGTACTTC
>.|TRBJ2-7|TRBD1|TRBV24-1
CATRRQGAAYEQYF
TGTGCCACCAGACGACAGGGGGCGGCCTACGAGCAGTACTTC
>.|TRBJ2-1|.|TRBV4-1
CASSQVKRKSSYNEQFF
TGCGCCAGCAGCCAAGTCAAGCGAAAGAGCTCCTACAATGAGCAGTTCTTC
>.|TRBJ2-1|TRBD2|TRBV7-3
CASSLRGLANNEQFF
TGTGCCAGCAGCTTAAGAGGACTAGCGAATAATGAGCAGTTCTTC
>.|TRBJ1-3|.|TRBV6-5
CASILNLLGNTIYF
TGTGCCAGCATTCTGAACCTCCTCGGAAACACCATATATTTT
>.|TRBJ1-2|TRBD1|TRBV6-5
CASSSTGRGYGYTF
TGTGCCAGCAGTTCGACAGGGCGGGGCTATGGCTACACCTTC
>.|TRBJ1-3|.|TRBV7-3
CASSLQGNPGNTIYF
TGTGCCAGCAGCTTACAGGGGAACCCTGGAAACACCATATATTTT
>once|TRBJ1-4|.|TRBV2
CASSREWGGEKLFF
TGTGCCAGCAGTCGCGAATGGGGTGGGGAAAAACTGTTTTTT
>.|TRBJ1-1|.|TRBV12-3/TRBV12-4
CASSTGIGYEAFF
TGTGCCAGCAGCACCGGGATAGGATATGAAGCTTTCTTT
>.|TRBJ2-2|.|TRBV4-1
CASSQERRVGTGELFF
TGCGCCAGCAGCCAAGAGAGAAGGGTAGGCACCGGGGAGCTGTTTTTT
>.|TRBJ2-3|.|TRBV12-3/TRBV12-4
CASSLPNTDTQYF
TGTGCCAGCAGTTTGCCGAACACAGATACGCAGTATTTT
>.|TRBJ1-4|.|TRBV7-9
CASSLGTGLDEKLFF
TGTGCCAGCAGCTTAGGGACTGGCTTGGATGAAAAACTGTTTTTT
>.|TRBJ2-7|TRBD2|TRBV19
CASSPRGTSGGYEQYF
TGTGCCAGTAGTCCCAGAGGGACTAGCGGGGGCTACGAGCAGTACTTC
>once|TRBJ2-3|.|TRBV5-1
CASSLGPGETDTQYF
TGCGCCAGCAGCTTGGGCCCAGGGGAGACAGATACGCAGTATTTT
>.|TRBJ2-5|TRBD2|TRBV10-2
CASSESQRGGHKETQYF
TGCGCCAGCAGTGAGTCCCAGCGGGGGGGCCATAAGGAGACCCAGTACTTC
>.|TRBJ2-1|.|TRBV3-1/TRBV3-2
CASSQDLVYEQFF
TGTGCCAGCAGCCAAGATTTGGTTTATGAGCAGTTCTTC
>.|TRBJ2-5|.|TRBV9
CASSVDGLGQETQYF
TGTGCCAGCAGCGTGGACGGGCTAGGGCAAGAGACCCAGTACTTC
>.|TRBJ1-2|.|TRBV4-1
CASRAGTRLGYGYTF
TGCGCCAGCAGAGCGGGGACACGTCTGGGCTATGGCTACACCTTC
>few|TRBJ1-4|TRBD1|TRBV6-5
CASSLNRGWKLFF
TGTGCCAGCAGTTTAAACAGGGGTTGGAAACTGTTTTTT
>.|TRBJ2-3|TRBD1|TRBV5-6
CASSAGTGRATDTQYF
TGTGCCAGCAGCGCCGGGACAGGGAGGGCCACAGATACGCAGTATTTT
>.|TRBJ2-7|TRBD2|TRBV15
CATSRGGGGPSSYEQYF
TGTGCCACCAGCAGAGGTGGCGGGGGGCCCAGCTCCTACGAGCAGTACTTC
>.|TRBJ2-5|.|TRBV7-2
CASSLDPLGRVMAETQYF
TGTGCCAGCAGCTTAGATCCTCTTGGCAGGGTGATGGCAGAGACCCAGTACTTC
>.|TRBJ2-1|.|TRBV9
CASSVGVGSSYNEQFF
TGTGCCAGCAGCGTAGGGGTGGGGAGCTCCTACAATGAGCAGTTCTTC
>.|TRBJ2-7|.|TRBV14
CASSPVASYEQYF
TGTGCCAGCAGCCCCGTCGCGTCCTACGAGCAGTACTTC
>.|TRBJ1-5|.|TRBV6-5
CASEEGGGGNQPQHF
TGTGCCAGCGAAGAGGGAGGGGGGGGCAATCAGCCCCAGCATTTT
>.|TRBJ2-2|TRBD1|TRBV12-3/TRBV12-4
CASRYRGTGELFF
TGTGCCAGCAGATACAGGGGTACCGGGGAGCTGTTTTTT